Each of the 4 T cell receptor beta chains below was sequenced from the same sample in a study of cytomegalovirus exposure and HLA in healthy donors. This PCR relied on a set of 60 Vbeta primers and 13 Jbeta primers. The table came from immunoSEQ multiplex PCR; TCRdb's copy has only in-frame clones and leaves some out. Of roughly 160,000 clones listed, around three quarters are singletons. Sequencing input: PBMCs. The receptors here all came from a woman in her twenties or thirties in good health and CMV-seronegative.

This clone was recorded a few times. This rearrangement joins TRBV5-5 to TRBJ2-3; the D gene is possibly TRBD2 (6 bases). CDR1 and CDR2 from the germline V gene are SGHKS and YYEKEE (reference sequence). The CDR3 runs 15 residues. V was pared by 2 bases and J by 5 bases, with 15 bases between. Here the CDR3 reads CASSFFQGGQDTQYF. DNA of the CDR3: TGTGCCAGCAGCTTTTTCCAGGGAGGACAAGATACGCAGTATTTT.

This chain links TRBV18 with TRBJ1-3; D not certain. V dropped 1 base and J dropped 0 bases, with 7 bases sitting between them. The CDR3 runs 15 residues. Per the germline V gene, CDR1 is KGHSH and CDR2 is LQKENI. The CDR3: CASSPRTHSGNTIYF. For the CDR3, the DNA is TGTGCCAGCTCACCACGCACACACTCTGGAAACACCATATATTTT.

This sequence joins TRBV9 and TRBJ1-2; 10 bases are a match to TRBD1. Germline assignment: CDR1 SGDLS and CDR2 YYNGEE. The J segment lost 5 bases and the V segment lost 0 bases, leaving 4 bases of the junction unmatched. CDR3 length: 15 amino acids. Here the CDR3 DNA reads TGTGCCAGCAGCGTAGGGACAGGGGGGGTATATGGCTACACCTTC. Translating it yields CASSVGTGGVYGYTF.

The V and J genes are TRBV5-6 and TRBJ1-2; D is possibly TRBD1 (6 bases). V lost 5 bases to trimming and J lost 10 bases, with 18 bases between them. The CDR3 consists of 13 residues. The V gene's germline CDR1 is SGHDT and CDR2 YYEEEE. The CDR3 loop reads CASRPTGRDNYTF. The CDR3 nucleotides read TGTGCCAGCAGACCTACAGGGAGAGATAACTACACCTTC.